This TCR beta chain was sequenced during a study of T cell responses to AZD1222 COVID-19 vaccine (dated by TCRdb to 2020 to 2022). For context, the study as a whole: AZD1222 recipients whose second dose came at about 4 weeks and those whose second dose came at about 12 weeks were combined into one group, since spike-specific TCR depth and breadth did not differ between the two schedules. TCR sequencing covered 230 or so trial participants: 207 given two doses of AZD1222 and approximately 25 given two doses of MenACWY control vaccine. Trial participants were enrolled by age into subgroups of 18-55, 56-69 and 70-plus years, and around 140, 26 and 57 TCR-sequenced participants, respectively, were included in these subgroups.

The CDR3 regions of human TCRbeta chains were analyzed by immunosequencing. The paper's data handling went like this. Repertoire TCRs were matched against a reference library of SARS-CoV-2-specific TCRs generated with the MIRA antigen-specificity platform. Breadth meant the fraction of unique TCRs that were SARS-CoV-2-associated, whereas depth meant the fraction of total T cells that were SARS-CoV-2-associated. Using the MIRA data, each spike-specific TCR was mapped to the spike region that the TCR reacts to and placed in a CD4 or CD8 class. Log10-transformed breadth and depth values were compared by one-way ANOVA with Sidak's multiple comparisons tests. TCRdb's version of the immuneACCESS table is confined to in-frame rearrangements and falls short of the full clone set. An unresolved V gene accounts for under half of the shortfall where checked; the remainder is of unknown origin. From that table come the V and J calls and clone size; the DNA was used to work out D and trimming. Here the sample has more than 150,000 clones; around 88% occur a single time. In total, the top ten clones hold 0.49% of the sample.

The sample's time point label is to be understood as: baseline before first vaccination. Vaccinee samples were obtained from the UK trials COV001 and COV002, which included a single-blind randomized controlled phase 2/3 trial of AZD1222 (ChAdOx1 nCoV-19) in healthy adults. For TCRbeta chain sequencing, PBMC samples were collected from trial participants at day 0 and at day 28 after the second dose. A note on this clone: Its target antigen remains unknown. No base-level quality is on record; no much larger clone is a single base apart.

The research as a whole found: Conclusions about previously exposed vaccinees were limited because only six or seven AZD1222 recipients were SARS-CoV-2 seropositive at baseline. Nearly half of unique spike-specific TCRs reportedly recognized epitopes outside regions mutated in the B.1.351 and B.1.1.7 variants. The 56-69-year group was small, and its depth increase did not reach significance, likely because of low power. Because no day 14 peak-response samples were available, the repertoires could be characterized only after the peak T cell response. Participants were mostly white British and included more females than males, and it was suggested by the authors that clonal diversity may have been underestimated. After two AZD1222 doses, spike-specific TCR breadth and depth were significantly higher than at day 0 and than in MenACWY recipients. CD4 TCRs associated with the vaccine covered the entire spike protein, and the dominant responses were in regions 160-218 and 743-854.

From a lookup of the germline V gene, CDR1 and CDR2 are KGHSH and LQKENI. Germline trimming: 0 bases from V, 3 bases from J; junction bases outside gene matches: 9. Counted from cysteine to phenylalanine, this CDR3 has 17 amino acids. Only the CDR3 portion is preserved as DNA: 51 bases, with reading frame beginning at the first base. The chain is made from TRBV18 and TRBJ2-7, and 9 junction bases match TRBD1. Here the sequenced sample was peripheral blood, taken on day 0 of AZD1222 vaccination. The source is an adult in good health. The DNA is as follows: TGTGCCAGCTCACCACCGGCAGTTGGGACAGGGTTCTACGAGCAGTACTTC. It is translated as CASSPPAVGTGFYEQYF.